Shown below are 20 T cell receptor beta chains from a single sample sequenced in a study of CD8+ T cells in alopecia areata. Sequencing used cDNA as its template, made by extracting RNA and reverse transcribing it. Only in-frame clones appear in the TCRdb table, and some are missing; sequencing was by immunoSEQ multiplex PCR. The table includes about 180,000 clones, approximately 59% detected once. The sample consisted of CD4+ T cells sorted from blood, taken at week 0. The receptors shown here come from a human donor with alopecia areata.

On this clone: The same CDR3 can be traced to other DNA sequences in this sample. This sequence joins TRBV5-1 and TRBJ2-6, with 12 bases lining up with TRBD1. The V segment lost 2 bases and the J segment 0 bases; nucleotides outside the gene matches: 6. The CDR3 is 19 amino acids. Germline V lookup: CDR1 SGHRS, CDR2 YFSETQ. The DNA for the CDR3 is TGCGCCAGCAGCTTAGGGACAGGGGGCTCCCTCTCTGGGGCCAACGTCCTGACTTTC. This encodes CASSLGTGGSLSGANVLTF.

This clone occurred a few times. The rearrangement joins TRBV2 to TRBJ2-3; D uncertain. Looked up from germline, CDR1 is SNHLY and CDR2 is FYNNEI. With 4 bases removed from V and 0 bases from J, the gap between germline ends came to 8 bases. This CDR3 is 14 amino acids long. The CDR3 reads CASSGRISTDTQYF. CDR3 DNA sequence: TGTGCCAGCAGTGGCCGGATAAGCACAGATACGCAGTATTTT.

The V call is TRBV25-1, the J call TRBJ1-1; a weak D match, TRBD1 (6 bases). CDR1 and CDR2 (germline): MGHDK, SYGVNS. The V and J ends lost 2 bases and 7 bases respectively, with 14 bases between them. The CDR3 totals 14 residues. The CDR3 reads CASSEAGDMGEAFF. The CDR3 nucleotides read TGTGCCAGCAGTGAAGCAGGGGATATGGGTGAAGCTTTCTTT.

The V gene is TRBV5-1, the J gene TRBJ2-6, with a possible D match to TRBD1 (5 bases). The CDR3 runs to 18 residues. From germline, CDR1 is SGHRS and CDR2 YFSETQ. Trimming took 2 bases from V and 2 from J, leaving 17 bases between them. The CDR3 DNA sequence: TGCGCCAGCAGCTTTGATGGGGCCACCGGGCCTGGGGCCAACGTCCTGACTTTC. Amino acids: CASSFDGATGPGANVLTF.

The rearrangement joins TRBV18 to TRBJ2-5, with D possibly TRBD2 on 6 matching bases. CDR1 is KGHSH and CDR2 is LQKENI in the germline V gene. The V end was cut by 3 bases, the J end by 4 bases, with 18 bases between. This CDR3 region has 16 residues. The CDR3 DNA sequence: TGTGCCAGCTCACCCCTGGGGAGCGTCGGGGGAGAGACCCAGTACTTC. It codes for CASSPLGSVGGETQYF. Combining the CDR3 with reference TRBV18 and TRBJ2-5 gives the whole variable domain NAGVMQNPRHLVRRRGQEARLRCSPMKGHSHVYWYRQLPEEGLKFMVYLQKENIIDESGMPKERFSAEFPKEGPSILRIQQVVRGDSAAYFCASSPLGSVGGETQYFGPGTRLLVL.

Only a few counts were recorded for this clone. Additional DNA sequences in this sample encode the identical CDR3. The chain employs TRBV2 and TRBJ2-5; 9 bases agree with TRBD1. Germline CDR1 SNHLY, CDR2 FYNNEI. V lost 9 bases to trimming and J lost 5 bases; unmatched junction nucleotides: 7. There are 13 residues in the CDR3. CDR3 protein: CASRPGQGETQYF. CDR3 coding DNA: TGTGCCAGTAGACCCGGACAGGGGGAGACCCAGTACTTC. The complete variable domain, with remaining parts taken from reference TRBV2 and TRBJ2-5, reads EPEVTQTPSHQVTQMGQEVILRCVPISNHLYFYWYRQILGQKVEFLVSFYNNEISEKSEIFDDQFSVERPDGSNFTLKIRSTKLEDSAMYFCASRPGQGETQYFGPGTRLLVL.

The chain uses TRBV30 and TRBJ2-5, with TRBD2 matching over 9 bases. The germline gives CDR1 GTSNPN, CDR2 SVGIG (reference sequence). This CDR3 contains 14 residues. Germline trimming cut 1 base from V and 3 bases from J; bases unmatched to any gene: 3. The CDR3 loop reads CAWSARGGEETQYF. The CDR3 DNA is TGTGCCTGGAGTGCCCGCGGGGGGGAAGAGACCCAGTACTTC.

The chain carries TRBV2 and TRBJ2-4, with D hard to call. The CDR3 has 14 amino acids. Trimming pared 4 bases from V and 2 bases from J, leaving 9 bases between. Germline V gene data show CDR1 as SNHLY and CDR2 as FYNNEI. The CDR3 DNA sequence: TGTGCCAGCAGTGCTCCCCTTTCCAAAAACATTCAGTACTTC. Translation gives CASSAPLSKNIQYF.

The chain links TRBV10-3 to TRBJ2-5; D unclear. V lost 3 bases and J lost 10, with 12 bases in between. The CDR3 has 12 amino acids. The germline gives CDR1 ENHRY, CDR2 SYGVKD. CDR3 sequence reads: CAISEYRSGQYF. The CDR3 DNA sequence: TGTGCCATCAGTGAATACCGTTCGGGCCAGTACTTC.

CDR3 sequence reads: CASSTRAGDTEAFF. The DNA for the CDR3 is TGTGCCAGCAGCACCAGGGCAGGGGACACTGAAGCTTTCTTT. The V and J genes are TRBV7-6 and TRBJ1-1; a possible D gene is TRBD1 (6 bases). Germline values: CDR1 SGHVS, CDR2 FNYEAQ. V lost 5 bases and J 3 bases, leaving 13 bases between the germline ends. The CDR3 has 14 residues.

This clone was seen more than once but under ten times. The chain carries TRBV6-6 and TRBJ2-2; D uncertain. Per germline, CDR1 MNHNY and CDR2 SVGAGI (reference sequence). The CDR3 spans 15 residues. V shed 0 bases and J shed 4 bases, with 9 bases lying between them. CDR3 in DNA: TGTGCCAGCAGTTACTCCCCTTCCTCCACCGGGGAGCTGTTTTTT. Translating gives CASSYSPSSTGELFF.

The J gene is TRBJ2-7, the V gene TRBV6-1; no clear D. Germline V gene sequence: CDR1 MNHNS, CDR2 SASEGT. Trimming cost V 9 bases and J 2 bases, with 17 bases left between them. This CDR3 contains 14 residues. The CDR3 here is CASRPSTGPYEQYF. The CDR3 DNA reads TGTGCCAGTCGCCCTTCAACTGGGCCCTACGAGCAGTACTTC.

The rearrangement uses TRBV7-9 and TRBJ1-1, with D unclear. Germline lookup yields CDR1 SEHNR and CDR2 FQNEAQ (reference sequence). This CDR3 is built from 15 residues. The V gene lost 0 bases and the J gene lost 3 bases, with 11 bases spanning the gap. CDR3 in amino acids: CASSLAILQDTEAFF. The CDR3 nucleotides read TGTGCCAGCAGCTTAGCGATTTTGCAGGACACTGAAGCTTTCTTT.

This clone was seen just once. The rearrangement joins TRBV6-5 to TRBJ2-1, with 10 positions matching TRBD2. Germline V CDR1 and CDR2: MNHEY, SVGAGI. Trimming cost V 4 bases and J 4 bases; bases outside gene matches: 4. The CDR3 has 15 residues. The chain's CDR3 is CASSSTSGVYNEQFF. The CDR3 DNA follows: TGTGCCAGCAGTTCCACTAGCGGGGTATACAATGAGCAGTTCTTC.

The V call is TRBV7-3, the J call TRBJ1-4; a possible D gene is TRBD1 (5 bases). CDR3 size: 16 residues. CDR1 is SGHTA, CDR2 FQGTGA, per germline. With 4 bases removed from V and 6 bases from J, the gap between germline ends came to 18 bases. The CDR3 DNA is TGTGCCAGCAGCTACCGGAAGGGTGGAGGGGATGAAAAACTGTTTTTT. Translation gives CASSYRKGGGDEKLFF. Full variable domain (outside the CDR3, taken from reference TRBV7-3 and TRBJ1-4): GAGVSQTPSNKVTEKGKYVELRCDPISGHTALYWYRQSLGQGPEFLIYFQGTGAADDSGLPNDRFFAVRPEGSVSTLKIQRTERGDSAVYLCASSYRKGGGDEKLFFGSGTQLSVL.

This clone was observed a handful of times. The chain links TRBV5-1 to TRBJ1-2, with D possibly TRBD1 on 5 matching bases. The CDR3 length is 11 residues. Germline CDR1 and CDR2: SGHRS and YFSETQ. V was trimmed by 4 bases and J by 4 bases, leaving 5 bases between them. The CDR3, as DNA: TGCGCCAGCAGCGACAGCTATGGCTACACCTTC. This gives the protein CASSDSYGYTF.

This clone occurred once. The chain recombines TRBV10-2 with TRBJ2-4; D gene ambiguous. Germline-derived CDR1 and CDR2 are WSHSY and SAAADI. Trimming removed 8 bases at V and 3 bases at J, with 8 bases between. CDR3 length equals 12 residues. CDR3 sequence: CASRQDKNIQYF. CDR3 sequence (DNA): TGCGCCAGCCGACAAGACAAAAACATTCAGTACTTC.

The V and J genes are TRBV6-5 and TRBJ1-5; D gene unclear. V shed 5 bases and J shed 0 bases, with 5 bases lying between them. The CDR3 runs 13 residues. Germline V lookup: CDR1 MNHEY, CDR2 SVGAGI. CDR3: CASSTYSNQPQHF. CDR3 bases: TGTGCCAGCAGTACTTATAGCAATCAGCCCCAGCATTTT.

This rearrangement joins TRBV29-1 to TRBJ2-5; 9 bases are a match to TRBD1. The CDR3 has 13 residues. V was clipped by 7 bases and J by 4 bases; unmatched bases: 7. Germline V gene sequence: CDR1 SQVTM, CDR2 ANQGSEA. The chain's CDR3 is CSGATGGGETQYF. CDR3 nucleotide sequence: TGCAGCGGCGCGACAGGGGGTGGAGAGACCCAGTACTTC.

In DNA form, the CDR3 reads TGTGCCTGGAGTGTCGGCCCTAGCACAGATACGCAGTATTTT. This sequence encodes CAWSVGPSTDTQYF. The chain uses TRBV30 and TRBJ2-3, with D hard to call. Per germline, CDR1 GTSNPN and CDR2 SVGIG (reference sequence). CDR3 length: 14 amino acids. V dropped 0 bases and J dropped 0 bases, with 7 bases sitting between them.